This entry lists 20 T cell receptor beta chains sequenced from one sample in a study of blood T cell repertoires in COVID-19. The repertoire was sequenced with immunoSEQ multiplex PCR; TCRdb's copy has only in-frame clones and lacks some. The table lists 28,000 or so clones, 80% to 95% of them singletons. The specimen was peripheral blood. The source of these receptors is a human donor in a cohort sampled during active COVID-19.

This clone turned up a few times. The chain employs TRBV20-1 and TRBJ2-7; D remains unclear. Germline-derived CDR1 and CDR2 are DFQATT and SNEGSKA (reference sequence). Trimming removed 0 bases at V and 4 bases at J, with 4 bases between. This CDR3 spans 11 amino acids. The CDR3 coding sequence is TGCAGTGCTAGAGACGGGTACGAGCAGTACTTC. Its translation is CSARDGYEQYF.

V gene TRBV30 combines with J gene TRBJ1-2, with D perhaps matching TRBD1 (5 bases). The V and J ends lost 5 bases and 3 bases respectively, with 16 bases between them. There are 14 residues in the CDR3. From germline, CDR1 is GTSNPN and CDR2 SVGIG (reference sequence). In DNA form, the CDR3 reads TGTGCCTGGGTAGGGCAGGGCGGCGACTATGGCTACACCTTC. It specifies CAWVGQGGDYGYTF.

The chain joins TRBV4-2 to TRBJ1-5; D gene ambiguous. CDR3 length equals 14 residues. V lost 0 bases to trimming and J lost 5 bases, with 8 bases between them. Germline-derived CDR1 and CDR2 are LGHNA and YNFKEQ. CDR3 coding DNA: TGTGCCAGCAGCCAAGACAGGTTGGATCAGCCCCAGCATTTT. Its translation is CASSQDRLDQPQHF.

The chain carries TRBV6-2 or TRBV6-3 and TRBJ2-1, with 16 nucleotides matching TRBD2. The CDR3 sequence is 18 residues long. Per germline, CDR1 MNHEY and CDR2 SVGEGT. V shed 6 bases and J 10 bases; nucleotides not matched to a gene: 15. In DNA, the CDR3 is TGTGCCAGCAGCTCCGGGACTAGCGGGAGGGCCCGGCCCTGGGAGCAGTTCTTC. This translates into CASSSGTSGRARPWEQFF.

The chain couples TRBV2 to TRBJ1-2; D unclear. Germline V gene lookup returns CDR1 SNHLY and CDR2 FYNNEI. The V gene lost 4 bases and the J gene lost 4 bases, with 10 bases spanning the gap. The CDR3 is 13 residues long. The CDR3 is CASSGQKSYGYTF. In DNA, the CDR3 is TGTGCCAGCAGTGGCCAGAAAAGCTATGGCTACACCTTC. The variable domain in full, with the rest retrieved from reference TRBV2 and TRBJ1-2, is EPEVTQTPSHQVTQMGQEVILRCVPISNHLYFYWYRQILGQKVEFLVSFYNNEISEKSEIFDDQFSVERPDGSNFTLKIRSTKLEDSAMYFCASSGQKSYGYTFGSGTRLTVV.

The chain joins TRBV10-3 to TRBJ1-1, with D hard to call. CDR3 length: 14 amino acids. Germline CDR1 ENHRY, CDR2 SYGVKD. The V end was cut by 7 bases, the J end by 0 bases, with 12 bases between. The CDR3 region has the DNA TGTGCCATCACCGGAGGAACAGTGAACACTGAAGCTTTCTTT. It specifies CAITGGTVNTEAFF.

For the CDR3, the DNA is TGTGCCAGCAGCTCACTAGCGGAGTGGGGCGATACGCAGTATTTT. Encoded protein: CASSSLAEWGDTQYF. The chain links TRBV7-8 to TRBJ2-3, with TRBD2 matching over 8 bases. Germline V gene data show CDR1 as SGHVS and CDR2 as FQNEAQ. V was pared by 4 bases and J by 6 bases, with 9 bases of the junction left unmatched. The CDR3 has 15 amino acids.

This sequence joins TRBV24-1 and TRBJ2-3, with 7 bases that match TRBD1. Germline lookup yields CDR1 KGHDR and CDR2 SFDVKD. Trimming cost V 0 bases and J 4 bases; bases outside gene matches: 3. The CDR3 extends over 15 amino acids. The CDR3 region is CATSDLRGGADTQYF. CDR3 DNA: TGTGCCACCAGTGATTTGCGAGGGGGCGCAGATACGCAGTATTTT.

This sequence joins TRBV5-1 and TRBJ2-3, with 8 bases aligning to TRBD2. The CDR3 contains 14 residues. V lost 6 bases to trimming and J lost 1 base; unmatched junction nucleotides: 4. CDR1 SGHRS and CDR2 YFSETQ come from the germline V gene. CDR3 DNA sequence: TGCGCCAGCACCGGACTAGCTGGCACAGATACGCAGTATTTT. Its translation is CASTGLAGTDTQYF.

The chain combines TRBV6-2 or TRBV6-3 with TRBJ2-7, with 8 nucleotides matching TRBD1. V dropped 4 bases and J dropped 8; count of bases not matched to a gene: 7. CDR3 size: 13 residues. Per the germline V gene, CDR1 is MNHEY and CDR2 is SVGEGT. The CDR3 bases are TGTGCCAGCAGTTTCCAGGGACAGGCCCAGCAGTACTTC. Its protein product is CASSFQGQAQQYF.

The chain couples TRBV5-1 to TRBJ2-2, with a weak D call TRBD2 (5 bases). Trimming removed 4 bases from V and 4 bases from J, with 17 bases in between. The CDR3 has 16 residues. Germline CDR1 and CDR2: SGHRS and YFSETQ. CDR3 in amino acids: CASSPDEVRGTGELFF. Written as DNA, the CDR3 is TGCGCCAGCAGCCCGGATGAAGTCCGGGGCACCGGGGAGCTGTTTTTT.

The chain is built from TRBV7-9 and TRBJ1-1; a possible D gene is TRBD1 (5 bases). Germline V gene sequence: CDR1 SEHNR, CDR2 FQNEAQ (reference sequence). The CDR3 runs 15 residues. V was pared by 0 bases and J by 0 bases, with 8 bases between. For the CDR3, the DNA is TGTGCCAGCAGCTTAGCGGGGGGGATGAACACTGAAGCTTTCTTT. This translates into CASSLAGGMNTEAFF.

The J gene is TRBJ2-2, the V gene TRBV6-5, with D possibly matching TRBD1 (6 bases). This CDR3 is built from 15 residues. The ends were cut back, 5 bases at V and 7 bases at J, with 17 bases in the middle. Germline V lookup: CDR1 MNHEY, CDR2 SVGAGI. The CDR3 region is CASSRKQGSGGELFF. CDR3 bases: TGTGCCAGCAGTAGAAAACAGGGTTCGGGCGGGGAGCTGTTTTTT.

The rearrangement links TRBV28 to TRBJ2-1; 14 bases agree with TRBD2. After removal of 3 bases from V and 7 bases from J, the junction contained 11 bases not matched to a gene. The CDR3 spans 18 residues. CDR1 and CDR2 (germline): MDHEN, SYDVKM. CDR3 sequence reads: CASSFSGLAGVAQNEQFF. As DNA, the CDR3 is TGTGCCAGCAGTTTTTCGGGACTAGCGGGAGTGGCTCAGAATGAGCAGTTCTTC.

This chain connects TRBV6-5 to TRBJ2-7; perhaps TRBD1 as D (5 bases). Germline V lookup: CDR1 MNHEY, CDR2 SVGAGI. The V gene lost 7 bases and the J gene lost 6 bases, with 19 bases spanning the gap. This CDR3 has 14 residues. DNA of the CDR3: TGTGCCAGCATCCCCGGCAGGGCTCAAGGCGAGCAGTACTTC. It codes for CASIPGRAQGEQYF.

In DNA, the CDR3 is TGTGCCCCCACTGGACTAGAACAAGAGACCCAGTACTTC. Amino acids: CAPTGLEQETQYF. The chain recombines TRBV19 with TRBJ2-5; the match to TRBD2 covers 7 bases. The V segment lost 11 bases and the J segment 2 bases; nucleotides outside the gene matches: 8. The V gene's germline CDR1 is LNHDA and CDR2 SQIVND (reference sequence). The CDR3 spans 13 residues. Full variable domain (outside the CDR3, taken from reference TRBV19 and TRBJ2-5): DGGITQSPKYLFRKEGQNVTLSCEQNLNHDAMYWYRQDPGQGLRLIYYSQIVNDFQKGDIAEGYSVSREKKESFPLTVTSAQKNPTAFYLCAPTGLEQETQYFGPGTRLLVL.

V and J are TRBV5-1 and TRBJ1-4, with no clear D. V was clipped by 0 bases and J by 2 bases, with 11 bases between them. The germline V gene has CDR1 SGHRS and CDR2 YFSETQ. The CDR3 has 16 amino acids. The CDR3 loop reads CASSLGSPRTNEKLFF. Here the CDR3 DNA reads TGCGCCAGCAGCTTGGGGTCCCCACGGACTAATGAAAAACTGTTTTTT.

The chain joins TRBV28 to TRBJ1-5; 8 bases align to TRBD1. This CDR3 has 16 residues. Germline lookup yields CDR1 MDHEN and CDR2 SYDVKM. V shed 5 bases and J 0 bases; nucleotides not matched to a gene: 6. The CDR3 is CASSRGQVYSNQPQHF. The CDR3 DNA sequence: TGTGCCAGCAGTCGGGGACAGGTTTATAGCAATCAGCCCCAGCATTTT.

This sequence joins TRBV25-1 and TRBJ1-6; no reliable D call. The germline V and J ends were trimmed by 6 bases and 7 bases, with 16 bases remaining between them. The CDR3 length is 15 residues. Germline V lookup: CDR1 MGHDK, CDR2 SYGVNS. CDR3 residues: CASSGGGIRNSPLHF. The DNA of the CDR3 is TGTGCCAGCAGCGGAGGTGGTATCAGGAATTCACCCCTCCACTTT.

V is TRBV28 and J is TRBJ2-3; no clear D. Looked up from germline, CDR1 is MDHEN and CDR2 is SYDVKM. The CDR3 covers 16 residues. With 2 bases removed from V and 4 bases from J, the gap between germline ends came to 16 bases. The CDR3 region is CASSLQRVVGPDTQYF. In nucleotides, the CDR3 is TGTGCCAGCAGTTTACAGCGTGTGGTGGGTCCAGATACGCAGTATTTT.